This entry features one T cell receptor (beta chain) sequence. This entry belongs to a study of cytomegalovirus exposure and HLA in healthy donors. Primers: 60 Vbeta forward and 13 Jbeta reverse. TCRdb's table, derived via immunoSEQ multiplex PCR, lists solely in-frame clones and lacks some. Found here are around 150,000 clones, around 74% of them singletons; the top ten hold approximately 2%. The sequence was collected from a female donor in good health and CMV-seronegative. The sample taken for sequencing was PBMCs.

CDR3 sequence: CASSQLTRRNYEQYF. The CDR3 DNA is TGTGCCAGCAGCCAGCTGACTAGGCGGAACTACGAGCAGTACTTC. The chain combines TRBV9 with TRBJ2-7, with a possible D match to TRBD2 (6 bases). The CDR3 has 15 amino acids. Germline assignment: CDR1 SGDLS and CDR2 YYNGEE. The germline V and J ends were trimmed by 4 bases and 3 bases, with 17 bases remaining between them.